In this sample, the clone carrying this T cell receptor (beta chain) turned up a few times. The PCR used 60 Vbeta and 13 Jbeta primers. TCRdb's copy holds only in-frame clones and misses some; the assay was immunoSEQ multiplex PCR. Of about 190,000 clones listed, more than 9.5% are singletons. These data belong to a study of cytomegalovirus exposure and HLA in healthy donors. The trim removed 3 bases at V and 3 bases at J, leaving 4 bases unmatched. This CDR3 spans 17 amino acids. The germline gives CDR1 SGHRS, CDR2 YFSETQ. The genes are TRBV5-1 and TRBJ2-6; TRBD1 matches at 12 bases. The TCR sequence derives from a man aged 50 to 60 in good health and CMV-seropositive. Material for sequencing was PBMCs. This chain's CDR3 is CASSSGQGALGANVLTF. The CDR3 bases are TGCGCCAGCAGCTCGGGACAGGGGGCCCTTGGGGCCAACGTCCTGACTTTC.